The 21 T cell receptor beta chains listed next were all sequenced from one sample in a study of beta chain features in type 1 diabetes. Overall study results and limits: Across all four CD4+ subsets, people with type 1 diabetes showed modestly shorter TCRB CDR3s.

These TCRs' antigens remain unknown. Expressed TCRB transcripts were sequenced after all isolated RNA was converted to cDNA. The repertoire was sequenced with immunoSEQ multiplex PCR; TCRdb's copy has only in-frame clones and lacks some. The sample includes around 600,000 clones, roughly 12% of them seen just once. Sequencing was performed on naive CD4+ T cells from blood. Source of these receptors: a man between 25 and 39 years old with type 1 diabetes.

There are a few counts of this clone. The CDR3 sequence: CASSPPLEGNEQYF. The CDR3 nucleotides are TGTGCCAGCAGCCCCCCCCTCGAGGGGAACGAGCAGTACTTC. The chain has TRBV7-9 and TRBJ2-7; either TRBD1 or TRBD2 may fit D (5 bases each). The length of the CDR3 is 14 residues. The germline gives CDR1 SEHNR, CDR2 FQNEAQ (reference sequence). With 5 bases removed from V and 5 bases from J, the gap between germline ends came to 16 bases.

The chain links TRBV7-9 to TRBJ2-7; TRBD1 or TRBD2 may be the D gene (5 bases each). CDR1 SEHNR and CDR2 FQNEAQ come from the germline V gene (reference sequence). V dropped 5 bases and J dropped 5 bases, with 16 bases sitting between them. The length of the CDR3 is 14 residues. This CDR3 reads CASSPQTKGHEQYF. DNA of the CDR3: TGTGCCAGCAGCCCACAAACCAAGGGACACGAGCAGTACTTC.

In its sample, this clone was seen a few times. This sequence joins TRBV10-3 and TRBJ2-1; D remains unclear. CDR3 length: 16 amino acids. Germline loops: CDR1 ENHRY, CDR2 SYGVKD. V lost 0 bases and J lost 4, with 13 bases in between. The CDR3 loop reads CAISESGVEAYNEQFF. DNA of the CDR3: TGTGCCATCAGTGAGTCTGGGGTCGAGGCTTACAATGAGCAGTTCTTC.

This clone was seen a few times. The CDR3 region is CASSLVGGPDTQYF. The CDR3, as DNA: TGTGCCAGCAGCTTAGTGGGGGGCCCGGACACCCAGTACTTC. This chain joins TRBV7-2 and TRBJ2-5; D could derive from TRBD1 or TRBD2 (6 bases each). Germline CDR1 reads SGHTA; CDR2 reads FQGNSA. The CDR3 has 14 residues. The V end was cut by 1 base, the J end by 8 bases, with 14 bases between. The full variable domain, rest sourced from reference TRBV7-2 and TRBJ2-5, is GAGVSQSPSNKVTEKGKDVELRCDPISGHTALYWYRQSLGQGLEFLIYFQGNSAPDKSGLPSDRFSAERTGGSVSTLTIQRTQQEDSAVYLCASSLVGGPDTQYFGPGTRLLVL.

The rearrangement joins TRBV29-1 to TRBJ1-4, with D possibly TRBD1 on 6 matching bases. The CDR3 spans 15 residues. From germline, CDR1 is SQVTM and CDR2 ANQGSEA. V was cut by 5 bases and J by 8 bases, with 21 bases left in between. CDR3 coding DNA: TGCAGCGTTTGGGAGGGGGACCACGGGAGAGAAAAACTGTTTTTT. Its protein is CSVWEGDHGREKLFF.

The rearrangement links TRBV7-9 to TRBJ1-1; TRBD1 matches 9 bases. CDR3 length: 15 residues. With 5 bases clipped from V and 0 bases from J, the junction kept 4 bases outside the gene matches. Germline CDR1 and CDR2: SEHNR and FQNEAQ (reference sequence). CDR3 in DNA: TGTGCCAGCAGCCGGACAGGGGTGGTGAACACTGAAGCTTTCTTT. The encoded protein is CASSRTGVVNTEAFF. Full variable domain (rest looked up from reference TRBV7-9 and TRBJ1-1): DTGVSQNPRHKITKRGQNVTFRCDPISEHNRLYWYRQTLGQGPEFLTYFQNEAQLEKSRLLSDRFSAERPKGSFSTLEIQRTEQGDSAMYLCASSRTGVVNTEAFFGQGTRLTVV.

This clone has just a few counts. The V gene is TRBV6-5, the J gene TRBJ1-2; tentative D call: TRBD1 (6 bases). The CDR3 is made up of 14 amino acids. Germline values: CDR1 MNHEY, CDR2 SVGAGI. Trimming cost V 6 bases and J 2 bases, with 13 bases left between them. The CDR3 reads CASRSTGANYGYTF. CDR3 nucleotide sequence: TGTGCCAGCAGGTCGACAGGCGCAAACTATGGCTACACCTTC.

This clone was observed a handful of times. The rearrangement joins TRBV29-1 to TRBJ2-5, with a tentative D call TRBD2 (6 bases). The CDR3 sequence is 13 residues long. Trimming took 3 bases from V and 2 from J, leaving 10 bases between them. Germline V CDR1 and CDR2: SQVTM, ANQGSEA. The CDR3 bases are TGCAGCGTTGACCTGGGGGGACAAGAGACCCAGTACTTC. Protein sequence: CSVDLGGQETQYF. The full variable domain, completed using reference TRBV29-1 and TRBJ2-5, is SAVISQKPSRDICQRGTSLTIQCQVDSQVTMMFWYRQQPGQSLTLIATANQGSEATYESGFVIDKFPISRPNLTFSTLTVSNMSPEDSSIYLCSVDLGGQETQYFGPGTRLLVL.

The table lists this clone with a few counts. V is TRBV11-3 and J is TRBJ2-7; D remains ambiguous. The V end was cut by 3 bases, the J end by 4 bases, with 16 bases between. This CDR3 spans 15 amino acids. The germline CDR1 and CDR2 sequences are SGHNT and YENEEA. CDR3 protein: CASSFRHLGNYEQYF. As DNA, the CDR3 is TGTGCCAGCAGCTTTCGGCACCTGGGAAATTACGAGCAGTACTTC.

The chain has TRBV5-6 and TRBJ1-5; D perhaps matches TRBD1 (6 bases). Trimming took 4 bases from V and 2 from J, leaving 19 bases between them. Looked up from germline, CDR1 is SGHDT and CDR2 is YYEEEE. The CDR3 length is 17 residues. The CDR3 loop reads CASSAWTLQGRNQPQHF. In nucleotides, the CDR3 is TGTGCCAGCAGCGCCTGGACATTACAGGGTCGCAATCAGCCCCAGCATTTT.

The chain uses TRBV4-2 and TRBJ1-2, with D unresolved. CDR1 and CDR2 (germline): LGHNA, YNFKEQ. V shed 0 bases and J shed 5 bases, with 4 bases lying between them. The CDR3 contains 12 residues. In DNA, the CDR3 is TGTGCCAGCAGCCAAGAGATTTATGGCTACACCTTC. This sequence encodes CASSQEIYGYTF.

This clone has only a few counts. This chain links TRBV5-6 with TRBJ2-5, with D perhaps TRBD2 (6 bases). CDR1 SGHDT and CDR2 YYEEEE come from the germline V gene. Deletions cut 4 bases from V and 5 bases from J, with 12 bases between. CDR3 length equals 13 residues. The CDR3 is CASSHTSRETQYF. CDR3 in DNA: TGTGCCAGCAGCCACACTAGCAGGGAGACCCAGTACTTC.

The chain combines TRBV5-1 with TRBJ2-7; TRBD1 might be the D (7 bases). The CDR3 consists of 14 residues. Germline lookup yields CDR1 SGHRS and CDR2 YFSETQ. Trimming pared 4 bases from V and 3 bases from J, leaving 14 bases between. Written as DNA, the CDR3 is TGCGCCAGCAGCGAGACAGGGAGGAACTACGAGCAGTACTTC. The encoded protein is CASSETGRNYEQYF.

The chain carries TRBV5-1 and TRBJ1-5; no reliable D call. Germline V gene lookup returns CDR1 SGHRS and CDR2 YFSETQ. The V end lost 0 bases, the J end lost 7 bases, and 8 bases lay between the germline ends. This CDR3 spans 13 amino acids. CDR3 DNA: TGCGCCAGCAGCTTGGAGACGGGGCAGCCCCAGCATTTT. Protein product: CASSLETGQPQHF.

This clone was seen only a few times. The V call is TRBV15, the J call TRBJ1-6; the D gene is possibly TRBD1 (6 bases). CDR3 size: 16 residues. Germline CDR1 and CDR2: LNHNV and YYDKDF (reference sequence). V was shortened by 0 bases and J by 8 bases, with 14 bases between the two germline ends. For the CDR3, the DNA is TGTGCCACCAGCAGAGACCAGACAGGTCTGGATTCACCCCTCCACTTT. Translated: CATSRDQTGLDSPLHF.

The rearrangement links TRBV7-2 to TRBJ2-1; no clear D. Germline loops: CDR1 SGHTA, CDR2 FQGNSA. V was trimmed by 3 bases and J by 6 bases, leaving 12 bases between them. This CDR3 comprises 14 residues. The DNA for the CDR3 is TGTGCCAGCAGCTTCTTGGCAGTGGGCAATGAGCAGTTCTTC. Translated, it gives CASSFLAVGNEQFF.

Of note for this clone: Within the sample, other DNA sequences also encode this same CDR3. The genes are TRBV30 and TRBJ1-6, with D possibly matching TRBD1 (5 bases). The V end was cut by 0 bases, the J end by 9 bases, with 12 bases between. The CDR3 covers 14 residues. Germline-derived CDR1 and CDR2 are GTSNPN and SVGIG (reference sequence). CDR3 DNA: TGTGCCTGGAGTGTCAGGGATCGGGCTTCACCCCTCCACTTT. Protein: CAWSVRDRASPLHF.

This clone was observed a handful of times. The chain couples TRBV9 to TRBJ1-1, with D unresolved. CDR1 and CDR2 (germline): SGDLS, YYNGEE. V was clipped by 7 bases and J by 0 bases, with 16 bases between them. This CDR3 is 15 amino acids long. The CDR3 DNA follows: TGTGCCAGCTCCCGTGAGGGTATGTTGAACACTGAAGCTTTCTTT. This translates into CASSREGMLNTEAFF.

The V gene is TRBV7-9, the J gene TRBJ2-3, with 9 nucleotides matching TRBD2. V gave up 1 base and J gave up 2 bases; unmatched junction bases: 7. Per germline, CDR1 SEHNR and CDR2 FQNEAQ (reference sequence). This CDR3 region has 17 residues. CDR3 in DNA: TGTGCCAGCAGCTTAGTCCCAGCGGGGGGACACACAGATACGCAGTATTTT. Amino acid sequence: CASSLVPAGGHTDTQYF.

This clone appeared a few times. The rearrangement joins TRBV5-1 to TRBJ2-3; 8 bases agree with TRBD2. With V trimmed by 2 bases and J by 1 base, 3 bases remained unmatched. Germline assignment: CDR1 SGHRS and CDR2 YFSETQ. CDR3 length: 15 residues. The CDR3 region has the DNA TGCGCCAGCAGCTTTACCGGGAGGGGCACAGATACGCAGTATTTT. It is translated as CASSFTGRGTDTQYF.

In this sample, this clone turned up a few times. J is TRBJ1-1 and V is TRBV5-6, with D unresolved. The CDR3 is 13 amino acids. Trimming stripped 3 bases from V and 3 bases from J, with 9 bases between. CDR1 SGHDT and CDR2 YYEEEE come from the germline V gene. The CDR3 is CASSSRPDTEAFF. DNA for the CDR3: TGTGCCAGCAGCTCGAGACCCGACACTGAAGCTTTCTTT.